This record concerns one T cell receptor (beta chain) sequence. What it binds is not known. The record originates from a study of cytomegalovirus exposure and HLA in healthy donors. Study-level findings and limits: A missense DCLRE1C variant was associated with V- and J-gene trimming of TCR beta chains in a later analysis, and an independent cohort replicated the association. An observed cluster of highly shared sequence variants was recorded as a likely sequencing artifact. What a later analysis reportedly showed was that an Asian-associated ancestry cluster had fewer N-insertions than the approximately 670-donor mean.

The PCR was carried out with 60 Vbeta primers and 13 Jbeta primers. In the original workflow: Later work found 65 million to 90 million unique TCR beta chains, with 9.5 million to 14 million shared. Data came from immunoSEQ multiplex PCR; TCRdb stores just in-frame clones and leaves some out. The V and J calls and clone size were taken over from that table, and D and trimming were inferred from the DNA. The sample holds around 68,000 clones, about three quarters seen once. The receptor's source is a woman under 40 in good health and CMV-seropositive. Specimen: PBMCs.

CDR3 bases: TGTGCCAGCAGTCCATTAGCGGGAGCTGCCTACGAGCAGTACTTC. Encoded protein: CASSPLAGAAYEQYF. The chain carries TRBV27 and TRBJ2-7, with TRBD2 matching over 9 bases. The CDR3 has 15 amino acids. Germline assignment: CDR1 MNHEY and CDR2 SMNVEV (reference sequence). V gave up 5 bases and J gave up 2 bases; unmatched junction bases: 7.